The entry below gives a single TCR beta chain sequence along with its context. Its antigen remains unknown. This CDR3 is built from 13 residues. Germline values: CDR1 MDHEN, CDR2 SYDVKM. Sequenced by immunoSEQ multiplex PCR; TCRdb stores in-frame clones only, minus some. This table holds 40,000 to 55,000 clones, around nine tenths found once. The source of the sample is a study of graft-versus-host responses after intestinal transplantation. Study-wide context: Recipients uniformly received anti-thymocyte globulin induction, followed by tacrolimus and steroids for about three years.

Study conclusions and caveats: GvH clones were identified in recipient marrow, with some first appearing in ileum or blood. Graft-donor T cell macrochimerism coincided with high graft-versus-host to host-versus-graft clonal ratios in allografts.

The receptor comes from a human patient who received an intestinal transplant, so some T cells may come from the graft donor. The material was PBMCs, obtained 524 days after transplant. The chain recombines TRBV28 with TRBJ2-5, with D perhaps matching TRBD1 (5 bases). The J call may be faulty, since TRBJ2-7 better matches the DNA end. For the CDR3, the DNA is TGTGCCAGCAGTTTAAACAGGATATACGAGCAGTACTTC. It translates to CASSLNRIYEQYF.